A single sample is the source of the 29 T cell receptor beta chains below, sequenced in a study of blood T cells in healthy people across ages. The authors ran a second PCR of about 6 to 11 cycles using a sample-barcoded 5' primer and a J-beta primer mix. TCRdb re-called the 5' RACE reads with MiXCR, one entry per CDR3 protein. Of hundreds of thousands of distinct CDR3 sequences listed, about 54% are singletons. The sample was blood. All receptors derive from a man aged 60 to 75 in good health.

This clonotype was observed a few times. The J gene is TRBJ1-2, the V gene TRBV20-1, with D uncertain. This CDR3 has 15 residues. Trimming removed 6 bases at V and 4 bases at J, with 21 bases between. Germline V gene data show CDR1 as DFQATT and CDR2 as SNEGSKA (reference sequence). The CDR3 loop reads CSALAAGSDVYGYTF. CDR3 bases: TGCAGTGCCCTGGCCGCGGGGAGCGACGTCTATGGCTACACCTTC.

Worth noting for this clonotype: Being one base from a much bigger clone, this may be a read error. The V and J genes are TRBV10-1 and TRBJ2-1; D is undetermined. Germline V CDR1 and CDR2: WNHNN, SYGVQD (reference sequence). The CDR3 consists of 13 residues. The V gene lost 8 bases and the J gene lost 10 bases, with 18 bases spanning the gap. The CDR3 spells CASSSGQTKEQFF. CDR3 bases: TGCGCCAGCTCCTCCGGCCAGACCAAAGAGCAGTTCTTC.

The chain recombines TRBV12-3 or TRBV12-4 with TRBJ1-1; D call uncertain. Trimming cost V 8 bases and J 4 bases, with 17 bases left between them. CDR3 length equals 14 residues. The CDR3 loop is CASGFRGLGTEAFF. CDR3 DNA: TGTGCCAGCGGCTTCCGGGGATTAGGCACTGAAGCTTTCTTT.

The rearrangement joins TRBV6-5 to TRBJ1-2; D unresolved. The CDR3 totals 12 residues. The germline V gene has CDR1 MNHEY and CDR2 SVGAGI. V lost 5 bases and J lost 8, with 12 bases in between. The chain's CDR3 is CASSRTLEGYTF. CDR3 coding DNA: TGTGCCAGCAGTCGCACTTTGGAGGGCTACACCTTC.

The chain couples TRBV29-1 to TRBJ1-1; the D gene is possibly TRBD1 (6 bases). V was cut by 7 bases and J by 6 bases, with 18 bases left in between. The CDR3 loop spans 13 amino acids. Germline CDR1 and CDR2: SQVTM and ANQGSEA. CDR3 protein: CSANGGNFAEAFF. CDR3 in DNA: TGCAGCGCCAACGGGGGCAACTTCGCTGAAGCTTTCTTT.

The chain recombines TRBV15 with TRBJ1-1; 10 bases are a match to TRBD1. V shed 1 base and J 6 bases; nucleotides not matched to a gene: 5. CDR1 LNHNV and CDR2 YYDKDF come from the germline V gene (reference sequence). This CDR3 comprises 15 residues. CDR3 sequence (DNA): TGTGCCACCAGCAGAGGGGACAGGGGTCTTTCTGAAGCTTTCTTT. Translated, it gives CATSRGDRGLSEAFF.

V is TRBV12-5 and J is TRBJ2-4; 10 nucleotides agree with TRBD1. This CDR3 contains 19 residues. CDR1 and CDR2 from the germline V gene are LGHNT and FRNRAP. V trimming: 3 bases; J trimming: 0 bases; junction bases outside the gene matches: 11. CDR3 in amino acids: CASGFRNGQGERAKNIQYF. CDR3 in DNA: TGTGCTAGTGGTTTTAGAAATGGACAGGGGGAAAGAGCCAAAAACATTCAGTACTTC.

V gene TRBV12-3 or TRBV12-4 combines with J gene TRBJ2-7; no clear D gene. The CDR3 has 16 amino acids. Trimming removed 7 bases at V and 0 bases at J, with 19 bases between. As DNA, the CDR3 is TGTGCCAGCACCCTCCAGCCGCAGGCGACCTCCTACGAGCAGTACTTC. Protein: CASTLQPQATSYEQYF.

The CDR3 sequence is CATREGSSSYNEQFF. The CDR3 coding sequence is TGTGCCACCCGGGAAGGCTCCAGCTCCTACAATGAGCAGTTCTTC. The chain joins TRBV24-1 to TRBJ2-1; weak D call: TRBD2 (5 bases). Germline loops: CDR1 KGHDR, CDR2 SFDVKD. Deletions cut 9 bases from V and 0 bases from J, with 14 bases between. This CDR3 region has 15 residues.

The chain is built from TRBV10-2 and TRBJ2-7; 9 bases are shared with TRBD2. The CDR3 has 13 amino acids. Germline CDR1 WSHSY, CDR2 SAAADI. V gave up 6 bases and J gave up 3 bases; unmatched junction bases: 3. CDR3 sequence: CASRDSGGYEQYF. In DNA form, the CDR3 reads TGCGCCAGCAGGGATAGCGGGGGCTACGAGCAGTACTTC.

V and J are TRBV5-1 and TRBJ2-7, with 7 bases aligning to TRBD2. The CDR3 runs to 14 residues. The ends lost 0 bases at V and 6 bases at J; junction bases unmatched: 6. Germline V gene data show CDR1 as SGHRS and CDR2 as YFSETQ. The CDR3 loop reads CASSLEASGGEQYF. The CDR3 DNA follows: TGCGCCAGCAGCTTGGAGGCTAGCGGTGGCGAGCAGTACTTC.

The chain carries TRBV14 and TRBJ2-1; no clear D. Germline lookup yields CDR1 SGHDN and CDR2 FVKESK. Trimming pared 0 bases from V and 2 bases from J, leaving 8 bases between. This CDR3 has 15 residues. The CDR3 sequence is CASSQEVYPYNEQFF. The CDR3 coding sequence is TGTGCCAGCAGCCAAGAAGTCTATCCCTACAATGAGCAGTTCTTC.

This chain joins TRBV11-2 and TRBJ2-5; 8 bases match TRBD1. Germline V gene data show CDR1 as SGHAT and CDR2 as FQNNGV. The CDR3 is 13 amino acids. V dropped 6 bases and J dropped 5; count of bases not matched to a gene: 5. The CDR3 protein is CASSWTGRETQYF. In DNA, the CDR3 is TGTGCCAGCAGTTGGACAGGGCGGGAGACCCAGTACTTC.

CDR3: CASSYLGTSGGAGPTQETQYF. Here the CDR3 DNA reads TGTGCCAGCAGTTACCTCGGGACTAGCGGGGGGGCCGGCCCCACACAAGAGACCCAGTACTTC. The chain carries TRBV6-5 and TRBJ2-5; TRBD2 agrees at 16 bases. This CDR3 comprises 21 residues. CDR1 MNHEY and CDR2 SVGAGI come from the germline V gene. V dropped 2 bases and J dropped 2; count of bases not matched to a gene: 14.

Worth noting for this clonotype: This CDR3 fails to terminate in the conserved phenylalanine or tryptophan, so it likely reflects a read error. The chain recombines TRBV18 with TRBJ2-3; unclear D gene. This CDR3 is 14 amino acids long. Germline assignment: CDR1 KGHSH and CDR2 LQKENI. The V gene lost 2 bases and the J gene lost 4 bases, with 10 bases spanning the gap. In nucleotides, the CDR3 is TGTGCCAGCTCACCATCCCGAGCCTCAGATACGCAGTATCTT. This codes for CASSPSRASDTQYL.

This sequence joins TRBV15 and TRBJ2-5, with D maybe TRBD2 (6 bases). The end of the DNA aligns better with TRBJ2-7, so the J call may be wrong. This CDR3 is built from 14 residues. Germline loops: CDR1 LNHNV, CDR2 YYDKDF (reference sequence). The CDR3 region has the DNA TGTGCCACCAGCAGAGCGGGGGTTCGCTACGAGCAGTACTTC. Encoded protein: CATSRAGVRYEQYF.

This chain joins TRBV29-1 and TRBJ2-1; maybe TRBD2 (6 bases). Germline CDR1 SQVTM, CDR2 ANQGSEA. Trimming shortened V by 4 bases and J by 7 bases, and 14 bases separated the two germline ends. The CDR3 is made up of 13 amino acids. CDR3 in DNA: TGCAGCGTTGCGGTGGGGGGTCGAAATGAGCAGTTCTTC. Protein sequence: CSVAVGGRNEQFF.

The chain carries TRBV5-1 and TRBJ1-1; D might be TRBD1 (6 bases). V dropped 4 bases and J dropped 4 bases, with 20 bases sitting between them. Germline values: CDR1 SGHRS, CDR2 YFSETQ. The CDR3 length is 16 residues. The CDR3, as DNA: TGCGCCAGCAGCCTAAATTATCAGGGGCTGGGCACTGAAGCTTTCTTT. Its translation: CASSLNYQGLGTEAFF. Full variable domain (missing parts from reference TRBV5-1 and TRBJ1-1): KAGVTQTPRYLIKTRGQQVTLSCSPISGHRSVSWYQQTPGQGLQFLFEYFSETQRNKGNFPGRFSGRQFSNSRSEMNVSTLELGDSALYLCASSLNYQGLGTEAFFGQGTRLTVV.

As DNA, the CDR3 is TGCAGTGCTAGAGATCTCGGGTGGACAGGGAAGGACTATGGCTACACCTTC. It specifies CSARDLGWTGKDYGYTF. This sequence joins TRBV20-1 and TRBJ1-2, with TRBD1 identical over 8 bases. J gave up 3 bases and V 0 bases, and 12 bases lay outside the gene matches. Looked up from germline, CDR1 is DFQATT and CDR2 is SNEGSKA (reference sequence). The CDR3 totals 17 residues.

This clonotype was counted between two and nine times. The rearrangement links TRBV20-1 to TRBJ2-5, with D perhaps given as TRBD1 or TRBD2 (5 bases each). With 6 bases removed from V and 11 bases from J, the gap between germline ends came to 22 bases. This CDR3 has 13 residues. Germline V gene sequence: CDR1 DFQATT, CDR2 SNEGSKA (reference sequence). The CDR3 is CSALTGLLGEQYF. The CDR3, as DNA: TGCAGTGCCCTTACGGGGCTTTTAGGGGAGCAGTACTTC.

The count of this clonotype is one. This chain uses TRBV7-8 with TRBJ1-5; a possible D gene is TRBD1 (5 bases). V lost 7 bases and J lost 4, with 17 bases in between. From germline, CDR1 is SGHVS and CDR2 FQNEAQ. The CDR3 consists of 15 residues. The CDR3 bases are TGTGCCAGCACCCCCTACAGGTTTGGGAATCAGCCCCAGCATTTT. This sequence encodes CASTPYRFGNQPQHF.

This clonotype was found many times. The chain is built from TRBV20-1 and TRBJ1-2; possibly TRBD1 for D (5 bases). This CDR3 spans 11 amino acids. The V end lost 3 bases, the J end lost 10 bases, and 12 bases lay between the germline ends. Germline lookup yields CDR1 DFQATT and CDR2 SNEGSKA (reference sequence). Written as DNA, the CDR3 is TGCAGTGCTAGCAGGGACGGCTACTACACCTTC. It encodes CSASRDGYYTF.

This clonotype was recorded once. The rearrangement joins TRBV3-1 to TRBJ2-5; 9 positions agree with TRBD1. Gene TRBJ2-7 matches the end of the DNA better, so the J call may be wrong. This CDR3 spans 15 amino acids. CDR1 and CDR2 (germline): LGHDT, YNNKEL (reference sequence). DNA of the CDR3: TGTGCCAGCAGCCCGGACAGGGGAGGTTCCTACGAGCAGTACTTC. Translating it yields CASSPDRGGSYEQYF.

The rearrangement links TRBV7-6 to TRBJ2-1; TRBD1 agrees at 10 bases. Germline V CDR1 and CDR2: SGHVS, FNYEAQ. The CDR3 covers 17 residues. The trim removed 5 bases at V and 4 bases at J, leaving 11 bases unmatched. The CDR3: CASSPGTGDPDYNEQFF. CDR3 coding DNA: TGTGCCAGCAGCCCCGGGACAGGGGATCCCGATTACAATGAGCAGTTCTTC.

V gene TRBV3-1 combines with J gene TRBJ2-6; 7 bases are a match to TRBD1. The V and J ends lost 1 base and 2 bases, in that order; junction bases with no gene match: 14. This CDR3 has 20 amino acids. Germline CDR1 reads LGHDT; CDR2 reads YNNKEL (reference sequence). CDR3 sequence (DNA): TGTGCCAGCAGCCAAGGGACGACAGGGTTGATCTCGACTGGGGCCAACGTCCTGACTTTC. Protein: CASSQGTTGLISTGANVLTF.

There are a few counts of this clonotype. The genes are TRBV4-1 and TRBJ2-1, with D perhaps matching TRBD2 (6 bases). CDR3 length: 16 residues. Per the germline V gene, CDR1 is MGHRA and CDR2 is YSYEKL. Trimming took 6 bases from V and 1 from J, leaving 16 bases between them. The CDR3 protein is CASRRASAGSYNEQFF. The DNA for the CDR3 is TGCGCCAGCAGACGTGCGTCTGCGGGATCCTACAATGAGCAGTTCTTC.

This clonotype turned up a few times. This chain links TRBV5-1 with TRBJ2-3, with 8 bases matching TRBD2. Germline-derived CDR1 and CDR2 are SGHRS and YFSETQ. CDR3 length: 16 residues. V lost 0 bases and J lost 2; bases outside the gene matches: 5. The CDR3 DNA sequence: TGCGCCAGCAGCTTGGTTACTAGCGGTTCCACAGATACGCAGTATTTT. Amino acids: CASSLVTSGSTDTQYF.

This rearrangement joins TRBV29-1 to TRBJ2-5, with 9 bases lining up with TRBD1. Germline V CDR1 and CDR2: SQVTM, ANQGSEA. This CDR3 contains 13 residues. V was clipped by 7 bases and J by 4 bases; unmatched bases: 7. The CDR3 sequence is CSANRGRGETQYF. The CDR3 DNA reads TGCAGCGCCAACAGGGGGCGCGGAGAGACCCAGTACTTC.

This rearrangement joins TRBV5-1 to TRBJ1-5; D not certain. There are 13 residues in the CDR3. Germline lookup yields CDR1 SGHRS and CDR2 YFSETQ. V was clipped by 3 bases and J by 3 bases, with 7 bases between them. CDR3 in DNA: TGCGCCAGCAGCTGGACCTTCAATCAGCCCCAGCATTTT. Translation: CASSWTFNQPQHF.